Listed here are 6 T cell receptor beta chains from one sample, sequenced in a study of cytomegalovirus exposure and HLA in healthy donors. 13 Jbeta primers and 60 Vbeta primers were used for the PCR. Repertoires were generated with immunoSEQ multiplex PCR, while TCRdb's copy carries only in-frame clones and drops some. The sample contains under 200,000 clones, 82% of which appear only once. The sequenced material came from PBMCs. Receptor source: a girl aged 5 to 17 in good health and CMV-seropositive.

There are a few counts of this clone. This chain joins TRBV11-2 and TRBJ2-7; D gene unclear. Germline CDR1 is SGHAT and CDR2 is FQNNGV. Deletions cut 5 bases from V and 4 bases from J, with 9 bases between. This CDR3 spans 12 amino acids. CDR3 loop: CASSQAGYEQYF. The CDR3 DNA reads TGTGCCAGCAGCCAGGCCGGATACGAGCAGTACTTC. The whole variable domain, remainder taken from reference TRBV11-2 and TRBJ2-7, is EAGVAQSPRYKIIEKRQSVAFWCNPISGHATLYWYQQILGQGPKLLIQFQNNGVVDDSQLPKDRFSAERLKGVDSTLKIQPAKLEDSAVYLCASSQAGYEQYFGPGTRLTVT.

The sample holds a few counts of this clone. This chain joins TRBV4-1 and TRBJ2-1, with 9 bases matching TRBD2. Germline loops: CDR1 MGHRA, CDR2 YSYEKL. V lost 2 bases and J lost 4; bases outside the gene matches: 3. The length of the CDR3 is 15 residues. As DNA, the CDR3 is TGCGCCAGCAGCCAAAGGACTAGCGAGTACAATGAGCAGTTCTTC. The encoded protein is CASSQRTSEYNEQFF.

The chain employs TRBV16 and TRBJ1-5; weak D call: TRBD1 (5 bases). The CDR3 sequence is 14 residues long. Germline V gene data show CDR1 as KGHSY and CDR2 as FQNENV. V dropped 0 bases and J dropped 11 bases, with 14 bases sitting between them. The CDR3 spells CASSQSGQGGTQHF. In nucleotides, the CDR3 is TGTGCCAGCAGCCAATCAGGCCAGGGTGGGACCCAGCATTTT.

The V and J genes are TRBV6-5 and TRBJ2-1; D unclear. From germline, CDR1 is MNHEY and CDR2 SVGAGI. The germline V and J ends were trimmed by 8 bases and 8 bases, with 13 bases remaining between them. The CDR3 sequence is 12 residues long. CDR3 protein: CASGRGRHEQFF. The CDR3 nucleotides read TGTGCCAGCGGCCGAGGTCGACATGAGCAGTTCTTC.

The J gene is TRBJ1-1, the V gene TRBV19; a weak D match, TRBD1 (5 bases). V lost 3 bases to trimming and J lost 4 bases, with 9 bases between them. The CDR3 has 13 residues. Germline CDR1 is LNHDA and CDR2 is SQIVND (reference sequence). The CDR3 spells CASSMAGLTEAFF. The CDR3 bases are TGTGCCAGTAGTATGGCAGGGCTCACTGAAGCTTTCTTT.

This clone showed up just a few times. Its ends do not fully match the called genes, so a read error is possible. This chain links TRBV9 with TRBJ2-3; 8 bases map to TRBD2. Germline V CDR1 and CDR2: SGDLS, YYNGEE. The CDR3 covers 13 residues. In DNA, the CDR3 is TGTGCCAGCAGCGTAGAAATAGCGGGGAACCCGGCATTT. Residues: CASSVEIAGNPAF.